Listed below are T cell receptor beta chains from one sample, sequenced in a study of cytomegalovirus exposure and HLA in healthy donors. Here immunoSEQ multiplex PCR was the method, and the copy in TCRdb shows in-frame clones only, minus some. The table shows 220,000 or so clones, with around 90% occurring only once. Sequences were obtained from PBMCs. The receptors were gathered from a woman under 30 in good health and CMV-seropositive. The conserved cysteine and the conserved F or W are not part of the CDR3 here.

V gene	J gene	CDR3 length	CDR3 protein
TRBV6-5	TRBJ1-5	12	ASSFGRSNQPQH
TRBV7-9	TRBJ1-2	13	ASSLLGQRIYGYT
TRBV2	TRBJ1-4	12	ASSEFRVGEKLF
TRBV19	TRBJ1-2	11	ASVDRGAYGYT
TRBV5-4	TRBJ2-3	16	ASSLLLAGGPGTDTQY
TRBV29-1	TRBJ1-1	9	SVEADTEAF
TRBV28	TRBJ1-2	11	ASSPGHYYGYT
TRBV27	TRBJ2-3	11	ASSLIRTDTQY
TRBV4-2	TRBJ2-1	14	ASSQELADPYNEQF
TRBV6-5	TRBJ1-2	10	ASRSLNYGYT